This T cell receptor beta chain was obtained from a study of post-analysis software for immune sequencing data. Study background: There were relapsing-remitting, secondary progressive and progressive-relapsing multiple sclerosis among the disease courses included.

This clonotype has more than one count but fewer than ten. Antigen: not known. Study-level results: Samples prepared in the same batch strongly co-clustered by F measure. When patients were compared with controls, four or five TRBV segments were more frequent, TRBV5-6, TRBV5-1 and TRBV20-1 among them.

Unique molecular identifiers had been added to the TCR beta cDNA libraries. TCRdb itself ran the PCR reads through MiXCR, one entry per CDR3 protein. The sample comprises more than 500,000 distinct CDR3 sequences, 30% to 40% of which are singletons, and under 7% rests with the top ten. The V and J ends lost 5 bases and 9 bases, in that order; junction bases with no gene match: 15. This CDR3 comprises 16 residues. In germline, CDR1 is SNHLY, CDR2 FYNNEI. Material for sequencing was blood. The chain is built from TRBV2 and TRBJ2-1, with 8 positions matching TRBD2. The sequence came from a girl aged 2-17 years with multiple sclerosis. The CDR3 is CASSIQGAFGGGEQFF. The CDR3 DNA is TGTGCCAGCAGTATTCAGGGTGCCTTCGGGGGGGGTGAGCAGTTCTTC.